These 20 T cell receptor beta chains originate from one sample sequenced in a study of Japanese encephalitis immunity and Zika vaccine responses (dated by TCRdb to about 2021). Receptors were amplified or captured by 5' RACE. Sequenced using an Illumina MiSeq. TCRdb reprocessing: public reads trimmed at Q25 with fastp, clones called with MiXCR, in-frame beta chains kept. Entries are consolidated by CDR3 protein sequence, retaining the most common genes and DNA. This sample is represented by approximately 280 distinct CDR3 sequences; nearly 1.5% of them were singletons. 25% to 35% of the sample goes to the ten largest clones. PBMCs were labeled with CellTrace CFSE and cultured for approximately 6 days in RPMI with 8% human serum plus peptide pools at 0.9 to 1 ug/mL each. On a BD FACSAria, proliferating CD4 T cells were sorted without fixation as live CD56-CD19-CD16-CD3+CD4+ CFSE-low cells. Sequencing was performed on antigen-activated CD4+ T cells from blood, cultured, taken during a Zika inactivated vaccine study. The receptors stem from an adult woman who received an inactivated Zika virus vaccine.

This clonotype is large in the sample. This rearrangement joins TRBV5-1 to TRBJ2-2; a weak D match, TRBD2 (6 bases). CDR3 size: 16 residues. Trimming cost V 3 bases and J 5 bases, with 17 bases left between them. Germline V lookup: CDR1 SGHRS, CDR2 YFSETQ. The CDR3 region is CASSSYLGLMTGELFF. CDR3 sequence (DNA): TGCGCCAGCAGCTCATACCTGGGACTGATGACCGGGGAGCTGTTTTTT. Complete variable domain (other parts from reference TRBV5-1 and TRBJ2-2): KAGVTQTPRYLIKTRGQQVTLSCSPISGHRSVSWYQQTPGQGLQFLFEYFSETQRNKGNFPGRFSGRQFSNSRSEMNVSTLELGDSALYLCASSSYLGLMTGELFFGEGSRLTVL.

In its sample, this clonotype is medium-sized. The rearrangement uses TRBV20-1 and TRBJ2-7; 7 positions agree with TRBD2. Germline V gene sequence: CDR1 DFQATT, CDR2 SNEGSKA (reference sequence). The CDR3 is made up of 14 amino acids. Losses at the gene ends were 5 bases for V and 6 bases for J; bases not matched to a gene: 13. The CDR3, as DNA: TGCAGTGCTTGGCCCCAAACATCGGGGGGCGAGCAGTACTTC. Its translation is CSAWPQTSGGEQYF.

Sample share makes this clonotype large. Compared with germline, one end of the junction differs, possibly owing to a read error. The chain links TRBV18 to TRBJ1-1; TRBD1 matches at 7 bases. The CDR3 has 14 residues. CDR1 KGHSH and CDR2 LQKENI come from the germline V gene. The CDR3 protein is CASPPGTVNTEAFF. CDR3 nucleotide sequence: TGTGCCAGCCCACCCGGGACAGTGAACACTGAAGCTTTCTTT.

In its sample, this clonotype is medium-sized. V usage is TRBV10-3 and J usage is TRBJ1-6; 9 positions match TRBD1. Germline V gene lookup returns CDR1 ENHRY and CDR2 SYGVKD. CDR3 length: 14 residues. The V gene end was trimmed by 5 bases and the J gene end by 8 bases; junction bases not matched to a gene: 4. CDR3 protein: CAISRQGDDSPLHF. CDR3 nucleotides: TGTGCCATCAGTAGACAGGGGGACGATTCACCCCTCCACTTT.

By share, this clonotype counts as large (0.1 to 1%). The chain employs TRBV28 and TRBJ2-7; D gene ambiguous. Germline V gives CDR1 MDHEN, CDR2 SYDVKM. The V end lost 3 bases, the J end lost 6 bases, and 21 bases lay between the germline ends. CDR3 length: 16 residues. CDR3 nucleotide sequence: TGTGCCAGCAGTTTCTCTGGACCCCTCGCTGGAGCCGAGCAGTACTTC. Translating gives CASSFSGPLAGAEQYF. The full variable domain, rest sourced from reference TRBV28 and TRBJ2-7, is DVKVTQSSRYLVKRTGEKVFLECVQDMDHENMFWYRQDPGLGLRLIYFSYDVKMKEKGDIPEGYSVSREKKERFSLILESASTNQTSMYLCASSFSGPLAGAEQYFGPGTRLTVT.

This clonotype is categorized as large (0.1 to 1%). The chain employs TRBV7-8 and TRBJ2-3, with 7 bases fitting TRBD1. Germline CDR1 reads SGHVS; CDR2 reads FQNEAQ. Trimming at V came to 4 bases and at J to 4 bases, leaving 5 bases not matched to a gene. The CDR3 consists of 14 residues. CDR3 sequence reads: CASSSGTVADTQYF. The CDR3 DNA is TGTGCCAGCAGCTCCGGGACAGTGGCAGATACGCAGTATTTT.

Relative to its sample, this clonotype is medium-sized (0.01 to 0.1%). In nucleotides, the CDR3 is TGTGCCAGCAGCTTCGAGATAGCCAAAAACATTCAGTACTTC. It translates to CASSFEIAKNIQYF. The V and J genes are TRBV7-2 and TRBJ2-4; no clear D. Germline V gene data show CDR1 as SGHTA and CDR2 as FQGNSA. Trimming took off 3 bases at V and 0 bases at J, with 6 bases between the two ends. This CDR3 region has 14 residues.

This clonotype is large in the sample. The chain employs TRBV15 and TRBJ1-2; D unresolved. The V end was cut by 5 bases, the J end by 5 bases, with 9 bases between. Germline-derived CDR1 and CDR2 are LNHNV and YYDKDF (reference sequence). This CDR3 is built from 12 residues. The CDR3 DNA is TGTGCCACCAGCGCAGCAGGATATGGCTACACCTTC. Its protein is CATSAAGYGYTF.

This clonotype qualifies as medium-sized. This chain connects TRBV12-5 to TRBJ1-5, with D tentatively TRBD1 (5 bases). The V and J ends lost 8 bases and 6 bases respectively, with 14 bases between them. Germline CDR1 is LGHNT and CDR2 is FRNRAP. The CDR3 length is 13 residues. DNA for the CDR3: TGTGCTAGTAGCCAGGGATCGGTTCAGCCCCAGCATTTT. It specifies CASSQGSVQPQHF.

By sample fraction, this clonotype is large (0.1 to 1%). V usage is TRBV7-9 and J usage is TRBJ1-1; TRBD1 aligns across 9 bases. This CDR3 contains 13 residues. Germline CDR1 and CDR2: SEHNR and FQNEAQ (reference sequence). V shed 0 bases, J shed 7 bases, and the junction held 0 bases outside the gene matches. The CDR3: CASSLAGQGEAFF. The CDR3 DNA reads TGTGCCAGCAGCTTAGCGGGACAGGGTGAAGCTTTCTTT.

In its sample, this clonotype ranks as medium-sized (0.01 to 0.1%). The chain employs TRBV5-1 and TRBJ2-5; D is undetermined. Germline V lookup: CDR1 SGHRS, CDR2 YFSETQ. V lost 0 bases and J 5 bases, leaving 17 bases between the germline ends. This CDR3 has 16 amino acids. CDR3 region: CASSLAYNPRGETQYF. The CDR3 region has the DNA TGCGCCAGCAGCTTGGCCTACAACCCGCGTGGGGAGACCCAGTACTTC.

The sample holds a few counts of this clonotype. This chain uses TRBV19 with TRBJ2-7, with D unresolved. CDR3 length: 13 amino acids. Germline V lookup: CDR1 LNHDA, CDR2 SQIVND (reference sequence). Trimming stripped 6 bases from V and 1 base from J, with 10 bases between. The CDR3 loop reads CASSTQVSYEQYF. CDR3 bases: TGTGCCAGTAGCACTCAGGTATCCTACGAGCAGTACTTC.

This clonotype is labeled as large (0.1 to 1%). The chain recombines TRBV19 with TRBJ2-1; maybe TRBD2 (6 bases). This CDR3 spans 13 amino acids. Per germline, CDR1 LNHDA and CDR2 SQIVND (reference sequence). V shed 6 bases and J shed 10 bases, with 16 bases lying between them. CDR3 sequence: CASSRLRRDEQFF. For the CDR3, the DNA is TGTGCCAGTAGCCGCCTCCGGCGGGACGAGCAGTTCTTC.

This clonotype is labeled as medium-sized. The chain uses TRBV7-8 and TRBJ2-7; the match to TRBD1 covers 10 bases. Trimming at V came to 4 bases and at J to 6 bases, leaving 6 bases not matched to a gene. The CDR3 is 14 residues long. Germline CDR1 reads SGHVS; CDR2 reads FQNEAQ. Here the CDR3 reads CASSSRQGAGEQYF. In DNA form, the CDR3 reads TGTGCCAGCAGCTCCCGACAGGGGGCGGGCGAGCAGTACTTC.

This clonotype is medium-sized within its sample. V usage is TRBV28 and J usage is TRBJ1-2; D perhaps matches TRBD1 (6 bases). The CDR3 is 15 amino acids. The germline CDR1 and CDR2 sequences are MDHEN and SYDVKM. V lost 3 bases and J lost 8, with 19 bases in between. CDR3 amino acids: CASSLGGGASTGYTF. CDR3 nucleotides: TGTGCCAGCAGTTTGGGCGGGGGCGCGAGCACGGGCTACACCTTC.

By share, this clonotype counts as large (0.1 to 1%). The chain combines TRBV6-5 with TRBJ1-6; D call uncertain. V lost 5 bases, J lost 7 bases, and 18 bases lay in between. This CDR3 contains 16 residues. Germline V gene sequence: CDR1 MNHEY, CDR2 SVGAGI. The CDR3 loop reads CASSPSIPPRNSPLHF. The DNA for the CDR3 is TGTGCCAGCAGTCCCTCAATCCCTCCGAGGAATTCACCCCTCCACTTT.

This clonotype is medium-sized (0.01 to 0.1%). The chain has TRBV6-6 and TRBJ2-7; D uncertain. The germline V gene has CDR1 MNHNY and CDR2 SVGAGI (reference sequence). Trimming removed 10 bases from V and 0 bases from J, with 16 bases in between. The length of the CDR3 is 14 residues. The CDR3 nucleotides are TGTGCCACCACCGGGCAGCATAGCTCCTACGAGCAGTACTTC. Translation gives CATTGQHSSYEQYF.

Within the sample, this clonotype is large. J is TRBJ1-5 and V is TRBV5-1, with 9 bases identical to TRBD1. With 0 bases clipped from V and 3 bases from J, the junction kept 4 bases outside the gene matches. The CDR3 has 16 residues. Germline assignment: CDR1 SGHRS and CDR2 YFSETQ. This chain's CDR3 is CASSLAGTGNNQPQHF. The CDR3 DNA reads as TGCGCCAGCAGCTTGGCCGGGACAGGGAACAATCAGCCCCAGCATTTT.

This clonotype is labeled as large. V usage is TRBV3-1 and J usage is TRBJ1-5, with TRBD1 matching 9 bases. The CDR3 runs 14 residues. V lost 6 bases to trimming and J lost 2 bases; unmatched junction nucleotides: 2. CDR1 and CDR2 (germline): LGHDT, YNNKEL (reference sequence). The CDR3 spells CASSRTGGNQPQHF. The CDR3 DNA sequence: TGTGCCAGCAGTAGGACAGGGGGCAATCAGCCCCAGCATTTT.

This clonotype is hyperexpanded (1% or more) within its sample. CDR3 DNA: TGTGCCAGCAGTCCCCGGACGGAAGCCTACGAGCAGTACTTC. Translation gives CASSPRTEAYEQYF. The J gene is TRBJ2-7, the V gene TRBV27, with D unclear. There are 14 residues in the CDR3. Deletions cut 5 bases from V and 2 bases from J, with 13 bases between. Germline V gives CDR1 MNHEY, CDR2 SMNVEV (reference sequence).